This T cell receptor (beta chain) was recorded in a study of sequential checkpoint blockade in melanoma. In the study overall: Both treatment sequences were followed by maintenance nivolumab. Study results and caveats: About 30 times likelier clinical benefit followed increased tumor T-cell fraction and clonality. T-cell fraction and clonality followed PD-L1 and CD8+ counts, not mutational load.

Sequencing used immunoSEQ multiplex PCR; TCRdb keeps in-frame clones, though not all of them. The repertoire consists of over a thousand clones, with approximately 30% occurring once and the leading ten covering 3.2%. For this clone: The antigen is unknown.

Treatment in this sample: randomized to nivolumab then ipilimumab (arm A) or the reverse (arm B). None of the patients previously received DNA-damaging chemotherapy. This CDR3 has 13 residues. Per germline, CDR1 MNHGY and CDR2 SAAAGT. Trimming took 5 bases from V and 6 from J, leaving 10 bases between them. The sequence derives from a human donor with melanoma. The V gene is TRBV6-8, the J gene TRBJ2-2, with D possibly being TRBD1 (5 bases). The source was tumor tissue (inferred from file names), collected from a patient given nivolumab and ipilimumab in sequence. Written as DNA, the CDR3 is TGTGCCAGCAGTAATCAGGGCGCCGGGGAGCTGTTTTTT. Its translation: CASSNQGAGELFF.